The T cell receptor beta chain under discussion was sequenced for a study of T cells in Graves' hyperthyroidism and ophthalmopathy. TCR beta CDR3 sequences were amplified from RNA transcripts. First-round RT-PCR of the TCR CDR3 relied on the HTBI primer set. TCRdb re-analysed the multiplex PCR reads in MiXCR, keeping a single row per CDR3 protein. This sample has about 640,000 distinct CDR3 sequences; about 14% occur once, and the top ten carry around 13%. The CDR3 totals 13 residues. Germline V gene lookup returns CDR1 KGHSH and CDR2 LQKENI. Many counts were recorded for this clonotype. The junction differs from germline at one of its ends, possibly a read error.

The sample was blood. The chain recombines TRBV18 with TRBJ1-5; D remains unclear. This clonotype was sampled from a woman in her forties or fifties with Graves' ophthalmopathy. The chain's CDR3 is CASSLDSNQPQHF. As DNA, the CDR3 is TGCGCCAGCAGCTTGGATAGCAATCAGCCCCAGCATTTT.